The clone carrying this T cell receptor beta chain has ten or more counts. Its antigen is not known. Conversion of TCR transcripts into cDNA relied on 5'RACE template switching, which added a universal primer site and UMIs. TCRdb reprocessed the 5' RACE reads with MiXCR, giving one entry per CDR3 protein. The sample consists of tens of thousands of distinct CDR3 sequences, about 7.3% of them appearing once. The data are from a study of T cells after yellow fever vaccination. Study conclusions and caveats: Weaker overall was a secondary response that nonetheless peaked faster, on day 5 versus 15.

The CDR3 consists of 14 residues. J gave up 2 bases and V 8 bases, and 5 bases lay outside the gene matches. Germline V gene lookup returns CDR1 MNHEY and CDR2 SMNVEV (reference sequence). The origin of this receptor is a man aged 18 to 29 who received the YFV17D yellow fever vaccine. The gene calls are TRBV27 and TRBJ2-1; 8 bases match TRBD2. The specimen was CD8+ T cells sorted from PBMCs, collected approximately 11 days after the first yellow fever vaccination. CDR3 sequence (DNA): TGTGCCAGCGGACCGACTAGCGCCTACAATGAGCAGTTCTTC. As protein: CASGPTSAYNEQFF.